The source of this T cell receptor (beta chain) is a study of cytomegalovirus exposure and HLA in healthy donors. Study-wide findings and caveats: In vitro checks showed that a few CMV-associated chains really do target CMV antigens. For cytomegalovirus status, the classifier reportedly gave diagnoses with high specificity and sensitivity.

Assay used: immunoSEQ multiplex PCR; TCRdb lists only in-frame clones, some missing. This table has some 130,000 clones, around 80% appearing once. Notes on this clone: The antigen is unknown.

V trimming: 5 bases; J trimming: 4 bases; junction bases outside the gene matches: 5. From germline, CDR1 is MNHNS and CDR2 SASEGT. CDR3 length: 14 amino acids. The rearrangement joins TRBV6-1 to TRBJ2-1, with 7 bases lining up with TRBD2. The sequenced sample consisted of PBMCs. This sequence originates from a young man in good health and CMV-seropositive. The CDR3 here is CASSKRERYNEQFF. CDR3 coding DNA: TGTGCCAGCAGTAAGCGGGAAAGGTACAATGAGCAGTTCTTC.